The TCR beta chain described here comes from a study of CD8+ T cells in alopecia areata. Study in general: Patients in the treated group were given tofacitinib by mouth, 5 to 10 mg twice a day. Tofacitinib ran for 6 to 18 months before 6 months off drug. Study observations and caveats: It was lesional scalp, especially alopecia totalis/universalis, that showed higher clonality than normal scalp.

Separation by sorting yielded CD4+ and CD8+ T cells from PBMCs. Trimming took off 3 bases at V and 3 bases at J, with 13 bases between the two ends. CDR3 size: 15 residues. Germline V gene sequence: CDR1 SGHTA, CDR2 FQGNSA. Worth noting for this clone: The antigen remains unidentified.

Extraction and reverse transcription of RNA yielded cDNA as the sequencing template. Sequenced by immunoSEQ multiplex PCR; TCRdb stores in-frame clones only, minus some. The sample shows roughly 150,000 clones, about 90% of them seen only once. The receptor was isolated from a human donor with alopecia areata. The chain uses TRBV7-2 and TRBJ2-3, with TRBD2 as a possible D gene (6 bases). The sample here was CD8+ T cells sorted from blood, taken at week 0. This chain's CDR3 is CASSFYSGGTDTQYF. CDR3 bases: TGTGCCAGCAGCTTCTACAGTGGAGGGACAGATACGCAGTATTTT.